This T cell receptor beta chain comes out of a study of memory CD4+ T cells and cytomegalovirus serostatus. This CDR3 comprises 12 residues. Trimming shortened V by 7 bases and J by 5 bases, and 8 bases separated the two germline ends. CDR1 and CDR2 (germline): ENHRY, SYGVKD. Using immunoSEQ multiplex PCR, the repertoire was profiled, and TCRdb retains in-frame clones only, with some absent. The sample holds about 41,000 clones, 70% to 80% seen once. Single viable CD3+CD4+CD8-CD45RO+ cells were sorted as the memory CD4+ T cells. V usage is TRBV10-3 and J usage is TRBJ1-4; D call uncertain. Sequencing input: memory CD4+ T cells from blood. The receptor was derived from an adult in good health and CMV-seronegative. This CDR3 reads CAIKDINEKLFF. The CDR3 DNA is TGTGCCATCAAGGATATCAATGAAAAACTGTTTTTT.